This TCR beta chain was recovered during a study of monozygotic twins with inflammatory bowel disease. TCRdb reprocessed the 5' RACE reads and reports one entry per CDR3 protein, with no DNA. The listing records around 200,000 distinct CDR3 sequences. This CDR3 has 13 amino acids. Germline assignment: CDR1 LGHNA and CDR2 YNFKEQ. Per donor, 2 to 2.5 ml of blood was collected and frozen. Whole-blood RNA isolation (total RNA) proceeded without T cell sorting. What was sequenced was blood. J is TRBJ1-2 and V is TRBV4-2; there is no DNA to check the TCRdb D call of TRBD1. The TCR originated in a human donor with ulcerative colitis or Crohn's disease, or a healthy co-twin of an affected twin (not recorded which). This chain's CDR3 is CASSPGQDYGYTF.